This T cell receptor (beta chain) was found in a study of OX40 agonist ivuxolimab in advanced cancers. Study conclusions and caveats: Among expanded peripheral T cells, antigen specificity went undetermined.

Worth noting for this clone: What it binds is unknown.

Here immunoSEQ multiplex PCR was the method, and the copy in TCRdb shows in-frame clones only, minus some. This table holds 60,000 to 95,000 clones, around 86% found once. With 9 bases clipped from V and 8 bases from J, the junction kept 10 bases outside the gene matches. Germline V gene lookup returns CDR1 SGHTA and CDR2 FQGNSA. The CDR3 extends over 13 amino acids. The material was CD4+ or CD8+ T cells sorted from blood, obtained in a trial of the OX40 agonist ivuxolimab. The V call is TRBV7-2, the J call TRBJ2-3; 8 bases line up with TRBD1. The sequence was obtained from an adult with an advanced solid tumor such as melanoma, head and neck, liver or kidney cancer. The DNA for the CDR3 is TGTGCCAGTCGACAGGGGTCAGGGGGTACGCAGTATTTT. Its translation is CASRQGSGGTQYF. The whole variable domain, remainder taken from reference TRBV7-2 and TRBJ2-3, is GAGVSQSPSNKVTEKGKDVELRCDPISGHTALYWYRQSLGQGLEFLIYFQGNSAPDKSGLPSDRFSAERTGGSVSTLTIQRTQQEDSAVYLCASRQGSGGTQYFGPGTRLTVL.